This T cell receptor (beta chain) was captured in a study of cytotoxic CD8 clonotypes in ibrutinib-treated CLL. Notes on the study in general: Sampling times, which were not matched between the groups, differed between sustained-remission patients and progressing patients. Against age-matched healthy donors, baseline clonality ran higher and tracked circulating CD8+ T-cell counts.

The V gene lost 0 bases and the J gene lost 11 bases, with 14 bases spanning the gap. This CDR3 has 13 amino acids. Germline V gene sequence: CDR1 SGHRS, CDR2 YFSETQ. As to this clone: Its antigen remains unknown.

Generated by immunoSEQ multiplex PCR, the TCRdb table keeps only in-frame clones and is missing some. The sample shows tens of thousands of clones, approximately 60% of them seen only once. This chain uses TRBV5-1 with TRBJ1-2, with TRBD1 as a possible D gene (5 bases). This TCR derives from a human donor with chronic lymphocytic leukemia. Sequencing used PBMCs, obtained after 24 months of ibrutinib treatment. The CDR3 is CASSLEFDSRYTF. Here the CDR3 DNA reads TGCGCCAGCAGCTTGGAGTTTGACAGCCGGTACACCTTC.